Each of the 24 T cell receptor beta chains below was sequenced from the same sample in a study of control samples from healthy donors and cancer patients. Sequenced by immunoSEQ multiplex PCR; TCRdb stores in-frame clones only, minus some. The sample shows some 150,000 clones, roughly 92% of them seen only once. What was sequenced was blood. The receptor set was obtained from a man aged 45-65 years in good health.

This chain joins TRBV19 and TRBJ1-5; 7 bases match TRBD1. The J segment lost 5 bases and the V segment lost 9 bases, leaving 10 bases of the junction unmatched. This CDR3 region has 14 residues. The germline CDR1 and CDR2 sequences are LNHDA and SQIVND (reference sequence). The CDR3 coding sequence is TGTGCCAGCAAGATAACCGGGACAGATCAGCCCCAGCATTTT. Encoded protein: CASKITGTDQPQHF.

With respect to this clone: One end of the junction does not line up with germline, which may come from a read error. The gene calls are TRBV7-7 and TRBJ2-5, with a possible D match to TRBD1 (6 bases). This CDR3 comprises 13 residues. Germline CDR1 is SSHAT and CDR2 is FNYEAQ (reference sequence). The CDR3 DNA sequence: TGTGCTAGCAGTATAGGACAGCAGGAGACCCAGTACTTC. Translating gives CASSIGQQETQYF.

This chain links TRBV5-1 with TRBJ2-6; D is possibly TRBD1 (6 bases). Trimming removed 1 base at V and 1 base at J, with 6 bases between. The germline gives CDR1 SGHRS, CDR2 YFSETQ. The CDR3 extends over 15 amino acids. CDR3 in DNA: TGCGCCAGCAGCTTGACAGGGTCTGGGGCCAACGTCCTGACTTTC. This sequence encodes CASSLTGSGANVLTF.

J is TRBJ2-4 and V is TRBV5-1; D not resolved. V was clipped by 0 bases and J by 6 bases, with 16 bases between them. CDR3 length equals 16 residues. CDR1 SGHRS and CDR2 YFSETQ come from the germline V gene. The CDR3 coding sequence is TGCGCCAGCAGCTTGGCCAGCCCTTCTCATACAAACATTCAGTACTTC. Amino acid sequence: CASSLASPSHTNIQYF.

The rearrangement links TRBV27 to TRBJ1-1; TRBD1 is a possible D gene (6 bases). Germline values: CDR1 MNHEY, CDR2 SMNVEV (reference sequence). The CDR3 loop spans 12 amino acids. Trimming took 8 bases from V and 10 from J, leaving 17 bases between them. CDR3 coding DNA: TGTGCCAGCGGGGCTTTAAACAGGGCAGCTTTCTTT. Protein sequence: CASGALNRAAFF.

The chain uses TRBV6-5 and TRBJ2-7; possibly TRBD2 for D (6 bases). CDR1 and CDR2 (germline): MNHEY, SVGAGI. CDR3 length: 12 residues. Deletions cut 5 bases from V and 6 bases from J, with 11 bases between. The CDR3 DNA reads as TGTGCCAGCAGTCGGGACTTTGGCGAGCAGTACTTC. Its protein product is CASSRDFGEQYF.

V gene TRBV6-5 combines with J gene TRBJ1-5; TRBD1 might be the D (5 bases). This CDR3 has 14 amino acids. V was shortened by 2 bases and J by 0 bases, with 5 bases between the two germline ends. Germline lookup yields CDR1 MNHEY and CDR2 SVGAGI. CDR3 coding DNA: TGTGCCAGCAGTTACGGACATAGCAATCAGCCCCAGCATTTT. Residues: CASSYGHSNQPQHF.

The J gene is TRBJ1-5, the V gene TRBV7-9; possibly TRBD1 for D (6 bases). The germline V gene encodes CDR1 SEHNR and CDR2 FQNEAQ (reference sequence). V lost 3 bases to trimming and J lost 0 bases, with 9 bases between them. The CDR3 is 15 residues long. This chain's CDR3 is CASSFSGASNQPQHF. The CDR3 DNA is TGTGCCAGCAGCTTTTCAGGGGCTAGCAATCAGCCCCAGCATTTT.

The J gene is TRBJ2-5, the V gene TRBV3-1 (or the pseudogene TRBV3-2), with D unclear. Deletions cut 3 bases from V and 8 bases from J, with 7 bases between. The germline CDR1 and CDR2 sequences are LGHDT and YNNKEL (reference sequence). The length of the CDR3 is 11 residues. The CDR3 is CASSQFGTQYF. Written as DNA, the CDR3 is TGTGCCAGCAGCCAGTTTGGAACCCAGTACTTC.

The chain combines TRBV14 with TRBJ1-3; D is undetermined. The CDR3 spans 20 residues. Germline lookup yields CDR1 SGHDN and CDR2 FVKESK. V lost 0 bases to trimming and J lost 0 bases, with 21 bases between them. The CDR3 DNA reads TGTGCCAGCAGCCAAGATAGTCGGCTAGGGCGGACCCGCTCTGGAAACACCATATATTTT. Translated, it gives CASSQDSRLGRTRSGNTIYF.

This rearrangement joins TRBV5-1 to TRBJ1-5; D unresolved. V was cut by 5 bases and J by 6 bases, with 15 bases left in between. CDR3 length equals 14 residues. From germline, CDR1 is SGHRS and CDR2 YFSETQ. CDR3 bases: TGCGCCAGCAGTTCCGGCACTTCGGGTCAGCCCCAGCATTTT. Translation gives CASSSGTSGQPQHF.

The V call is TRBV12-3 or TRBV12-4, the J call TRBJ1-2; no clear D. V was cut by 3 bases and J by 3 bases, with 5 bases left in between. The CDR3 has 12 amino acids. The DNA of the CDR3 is TGTGCCAGCAGTTTGTATTACTATGGCTACACCTTC. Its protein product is CASSLYYYGYTF.

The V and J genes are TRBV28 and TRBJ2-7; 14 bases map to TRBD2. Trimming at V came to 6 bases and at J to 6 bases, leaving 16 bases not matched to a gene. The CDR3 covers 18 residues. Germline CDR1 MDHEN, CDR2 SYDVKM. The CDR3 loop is CASRRTSGRSLRGGEQYF. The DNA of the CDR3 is TGTGCCAGCAGAAGGACTAGCGGGAGGTCCCTCCGTGGGGGCGAGCAGTACTTC.

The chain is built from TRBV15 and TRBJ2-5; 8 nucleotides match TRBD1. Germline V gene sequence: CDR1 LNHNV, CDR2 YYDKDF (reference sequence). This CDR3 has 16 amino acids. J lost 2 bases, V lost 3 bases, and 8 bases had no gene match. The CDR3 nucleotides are TGTGCCACCAGCAGTAACCGGGACAGGTTTCAAGAGACCCAGTACTTC. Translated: CATSSNRDRFQETQYF.

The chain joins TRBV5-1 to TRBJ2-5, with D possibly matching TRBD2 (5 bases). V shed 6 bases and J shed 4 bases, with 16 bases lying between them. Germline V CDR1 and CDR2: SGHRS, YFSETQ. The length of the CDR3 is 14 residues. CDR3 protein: CASNPGGGGETQYF. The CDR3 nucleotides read TGCGCCAGCAACCCGGGTGGAGGAGGAGAGACCCAGTACTTC.

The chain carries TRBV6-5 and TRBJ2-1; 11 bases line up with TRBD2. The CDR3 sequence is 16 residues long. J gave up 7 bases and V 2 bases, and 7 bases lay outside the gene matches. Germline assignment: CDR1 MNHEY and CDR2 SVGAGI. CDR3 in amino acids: CASSYLTSGVPNEQFF. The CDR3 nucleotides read TGTGCCAGCAGTTACCTGACTAGCGGGGTCCCAAATGAGCAGTTCTTC.

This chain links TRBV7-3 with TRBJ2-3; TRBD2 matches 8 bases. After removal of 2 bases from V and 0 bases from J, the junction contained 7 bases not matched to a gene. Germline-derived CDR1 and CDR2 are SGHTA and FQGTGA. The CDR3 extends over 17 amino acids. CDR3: CASSLAGGTTSTDTQYF. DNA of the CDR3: TGTGCCAGCAGCTTAGCGGGAGGTACCACTAGCACAGATACGCAGTATTTT.

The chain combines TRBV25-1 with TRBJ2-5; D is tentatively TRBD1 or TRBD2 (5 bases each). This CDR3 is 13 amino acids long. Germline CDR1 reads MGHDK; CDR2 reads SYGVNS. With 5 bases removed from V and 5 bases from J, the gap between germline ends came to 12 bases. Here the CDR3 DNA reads TGTGCCAGCAGTACTGGGGGACGGGAGACCCAGTACTTC. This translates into CASSTGGRETQYF.

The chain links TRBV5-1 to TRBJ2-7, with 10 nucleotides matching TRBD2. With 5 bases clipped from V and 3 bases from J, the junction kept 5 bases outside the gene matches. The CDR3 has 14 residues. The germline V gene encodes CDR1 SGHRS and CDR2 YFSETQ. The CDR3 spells CASRGIAGGYEQYF. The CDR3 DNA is TGCGCCAGCAGGGGAATAGCGGGAGGCTACGAGCAGTACTTC.

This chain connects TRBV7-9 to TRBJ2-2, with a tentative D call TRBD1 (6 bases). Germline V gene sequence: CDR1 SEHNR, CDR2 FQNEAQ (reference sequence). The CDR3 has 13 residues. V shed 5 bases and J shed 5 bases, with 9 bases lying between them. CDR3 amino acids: CASSLGQTGELFF. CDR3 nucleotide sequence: TGTGCCAGCAGCCTCGGACAGACCGGGGAGCTGTTTTTT. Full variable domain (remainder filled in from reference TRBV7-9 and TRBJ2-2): DTGVSQNPRHKITKRGQNVTFRCDPISEHNRLYWYRQTLGQGPEFLTYFQNEAQLEKSRLLSDRFSAERPKGSFSTLEIQRTEQGDSAMYLCASSLGQTGELFFGEGSRLTVL.

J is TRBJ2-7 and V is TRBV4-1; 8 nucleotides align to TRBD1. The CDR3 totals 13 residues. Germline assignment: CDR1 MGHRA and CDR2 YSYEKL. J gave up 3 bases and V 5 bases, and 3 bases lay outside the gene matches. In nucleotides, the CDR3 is TGCGCCAGCAGCGGACAGGGCTACTACGAGCAGTACTTC. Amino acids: CASSGQGYYEQYF.

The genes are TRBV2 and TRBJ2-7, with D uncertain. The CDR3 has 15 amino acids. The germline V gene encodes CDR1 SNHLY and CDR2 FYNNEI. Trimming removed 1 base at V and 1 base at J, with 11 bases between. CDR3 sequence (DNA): TGTGCCAGCAGTGAAGGTCCGGTTGGGTCCTACGAGCAGTACTTC. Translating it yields CASSEGPVGSYEQYF.

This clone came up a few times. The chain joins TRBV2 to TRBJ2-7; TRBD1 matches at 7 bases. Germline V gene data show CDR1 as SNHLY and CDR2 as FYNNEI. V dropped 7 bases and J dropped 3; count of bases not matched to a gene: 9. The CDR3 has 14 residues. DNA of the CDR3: TGTGCCAGCAAAGGGGGCCGACAGGGCTACGAGCAGTACTTC. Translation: CASKGGRQGYEQYF.

As DNA, the CDR3 is TGTGCCAGCAGTCCCGGACTCTACAATGAGCAGTTCTTC. Protein product: CASSPGLYNEQFF. The chain couples TRBV27 to TRBJ2-1, with D possibly being TRBD2 (5 bases). Trimming took 5 bases from V and 3 from J, leaving 8 bases between them. The CDR3 runs to 13 residues. Germline assignment: CDR1 MNHEY and CDR2 SMNVEV (reference sequence).